One T cell receptor (beta chain) is described in this entry. As yet, its antigen is unknown. TCRdb's table, derived via immunoSEQ multiplex PCR, lists solely in-frame clones and lacks some. This sample has some 110,000 clones, with 85% to 90% found just once. This sample is drawn from a study of radiotherapy plus CTLA-4 blockade in lung cancer. The germline V gene has CDR1 MGHDK and CDR2 SYGVNS. V lost 3 bases and J 7 bases, leaving 11 bases between the germline ends. The CDR3 is made up of 13 amino acids. Notes on the study in general: Dynamics of early blood T cell clones, together with interferon-beta, were reportedly the best predictors of response.

This specimen was peripheral blood, taken from a patient treated with radiotherapy plus ipilimumab. The source of this sequence is a human donor with non-small cell lung cancer that progressed on radiotherapy plus ipilimumab. The V and J genes are TRBV25-1 and TRBJ2-3; perhaps TRBD2 as D (6 bases). Here the CDR3 reads CASSDYGGNTQYF. The CDR3 bases are TGTGCCAGCAGTGACTATGGGGGGAATACGCAGTATTTT.